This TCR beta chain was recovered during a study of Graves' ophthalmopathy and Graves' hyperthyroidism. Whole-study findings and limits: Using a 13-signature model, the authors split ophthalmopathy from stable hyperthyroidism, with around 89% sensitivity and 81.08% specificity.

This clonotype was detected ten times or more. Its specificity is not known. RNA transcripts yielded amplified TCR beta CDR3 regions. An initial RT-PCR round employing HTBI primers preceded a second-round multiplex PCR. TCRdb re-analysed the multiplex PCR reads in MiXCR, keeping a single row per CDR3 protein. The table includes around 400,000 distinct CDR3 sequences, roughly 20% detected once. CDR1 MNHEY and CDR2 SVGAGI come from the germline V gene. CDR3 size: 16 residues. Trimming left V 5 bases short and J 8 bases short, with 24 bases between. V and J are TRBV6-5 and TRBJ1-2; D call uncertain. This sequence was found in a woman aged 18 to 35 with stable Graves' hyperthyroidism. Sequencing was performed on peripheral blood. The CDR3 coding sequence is TGTGCCAGCAGTCCGGAATCATCGGCCCCGGCGAGGGGCTACACCTTC. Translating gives CASSPESSAPARGYTF.